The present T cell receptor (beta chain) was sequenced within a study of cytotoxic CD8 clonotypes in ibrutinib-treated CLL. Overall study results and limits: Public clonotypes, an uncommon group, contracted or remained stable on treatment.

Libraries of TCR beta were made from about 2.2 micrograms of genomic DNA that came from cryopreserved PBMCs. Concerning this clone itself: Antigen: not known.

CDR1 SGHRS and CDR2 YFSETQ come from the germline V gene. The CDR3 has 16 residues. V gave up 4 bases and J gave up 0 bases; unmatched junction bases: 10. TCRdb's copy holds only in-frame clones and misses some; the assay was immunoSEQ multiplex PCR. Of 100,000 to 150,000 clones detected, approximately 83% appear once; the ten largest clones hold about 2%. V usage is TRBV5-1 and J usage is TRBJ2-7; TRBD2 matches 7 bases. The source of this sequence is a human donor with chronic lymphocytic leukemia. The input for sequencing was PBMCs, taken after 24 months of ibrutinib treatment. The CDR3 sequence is CASSPELAAGSYEQYF. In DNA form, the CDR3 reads TGCGCCAGCAGCCCTGAGCTAGCGGCCGGCTCCTACGAGCAGTACTTC. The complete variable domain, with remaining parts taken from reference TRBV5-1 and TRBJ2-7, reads KAGVTQTPRYLIKTRGQQVTLSCSPISGHRSVSWYQQTPGQGLQFLFEYFSETQRNKGNFPGRFSGRQFSNSRSEMNVSTLELGDSALYLCASSPELAAGSYEQYFGPGTRLTVT.